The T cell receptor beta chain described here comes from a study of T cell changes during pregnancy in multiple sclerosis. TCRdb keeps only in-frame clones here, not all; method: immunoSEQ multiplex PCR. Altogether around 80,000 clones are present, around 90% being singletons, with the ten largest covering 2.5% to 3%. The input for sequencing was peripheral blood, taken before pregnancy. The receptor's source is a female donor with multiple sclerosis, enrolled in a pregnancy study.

CDR3 sequence reads: CASSLGGGRSYEQYF. CDR3 DNA sequence: TGTGCCAGCAGCTTAGGAGGAGGGCGCTCCTACGAGCAGTACTTC. This sequence joins TRBV7-6 and TRBJ2-7; tentative D call: TRBD2 (6 bases). V was pared by 1 base and J by 0 bases, with 10 bases between. The CDR3 spans 15 residues. Germline lookup yields CDR1 SGHVS and CDR2 FNYEAQ.